This paragraph reports one T cell receptor beta chain. Antigen specificity is unknown. This record comes from a study of OX40 agonist ivuxolimab in advanced cancers. Trimming took 1 base from V and 3 from J; bases not matched to a gene: 0. This CDR3 is 14 amino acids long. Germline assignment: CDR1 SEHNR and CDR2 FQNEAQ (reference sequence). Study-wide results and limits: The study found that CD8+ T cells averaged more expanded clones than CD4+. Some patients who did not respond also had low normalized T-cell clonal expansion.

The assay was immunoSEQ multiplex PCR, and TCRdb's table has in-frame clones only and misses some. This table has 50,000 to 65,000 clones, about 88% appearing once. V and J are TRBV7-9 and TRBJ1-1; 9 bases agree with TRBD1. This sample comprised CD4+ or CD8+ T cells sorted from blood, obtained in a trial of the OX40 agonist ivuxolimab. The sequence derives from an adult with an advanced solid tumor such as melanoma, head and neck, liver or kidney cancer. The CDR3 DNA sequence: TGTGCCAGCAGCTTAGGGACAGGGGACACTGAAGCTTTCTTT. Its protein is CASSLGTGDTEAFF. Full variable domain (rest looked up from reference TRBV7-9 and TRBJ1-1): DTGVSQNPRHKITKRGQNVTFRCDPISEHNRLYWYRQTLGQGPEFLTYFQNEAQLEKSRLLSDRFSAERPKGSFSTLEIQRTEQGDSAMYLCASSLGTGDTEAFFGQGTRLTVV.